A selection of T cell receptor beta chains follows, all from one sample in a study of regulatory T cells in long-lasting Graves disease. One entry per CDR3 protein, called by TCRdb with MiXCR from the multiplex PCR reads. This sample has hundreds of thousands of distinct CDR3 sequences, with less than 20% found just once. This same sample was also taken into another study, of T cells in Graves' hyperthyroidism and ophthalmopathy.

The specimen comprised peripheral blood mononuclear cells (PBMCs), sampled at new diagnosis, from a patient treated with antithyroid drugs. The receptors shown here come from a woman in her thirties with Graves disease. The CDR3 runs from the conserved cysteine through the conserved F or W. The order of the fields is V gene, D gene, clone size, J gene, CDR3 protein, CDR3 DNA. A D gene is named only where the DNA matches it firmly. The size of a clone is reported for some rows only, either as once, few or many, or as a class for expanded clones.

TRBV28	.	many	TRBJ2-3	CAGSVGPRDSPDTQYF	TGTGCCGGGTCTGTGGGGCCCCGAGATTCTCCAGATACGCAGTATTTT
TRBV12-3/TRBV12-4	.	many	TRBJ2-3	CASMLSGGTDTQYF	TGTGCCAGCATGCTATCGGGGGGCACAGATACGCAGTATTTT
TRBV5-1	.	many	TRBJ1-1	CASSGRGGGDTEAFF	TGCGCCAGCAGCGGACGAGGAGGGGGGGACACTGAAGCTTTCTTT
TRBV7-2	.	few	TRBJ1-2	CASSLGGGIPNYGYTF	TGTGCCAGCAGCTTAGGGGGAGGTATACCTAACTATGGCTACACCTTC
TRBV6-1	TRBD1	.	TRBJ2-7	CASTGQGGHYEQYF	TGTGCCAGCACCGGACAGGGAGGCCATTACGAGCAGTACTTC
TRBV10-2	.	many	TRBJ2-2	CASTRGTGELFF	TGCGCCAGCACAAGGGGCACCGGGGAGCTGTTTTTT
TRBV6-2/TRBV6-3	.	many	TRBJ1-1	CASSYSLGITEAFF	TGTGCCAGCAGTTACTCGTTGGGCATCACTGAAGCTTTCTTT
TRBV5-1	.	few	TRBJ2-1	CASSPLGDLAYNEQFF	TGCGCCAGCAGCCCCTTAGGGGATCTGGCCTACAATGAGCAGTTCTTC
TRBV7-9	.	many	TRBJ1-5	CASSYSGTSNQPQHF	TGTGCCAGCAGCTACTCCGGGACAAGCAATCAGCCCCAGCATTTT
TRBV28	TRBD1	many	TRBJ1-5	CASSLRDRGRNQPQHF	TGTGCCAGCAGTCTCCGGGACAGGGGCCGCAATCAGCCCCAGCATTTT
TRBV28	.	few	TRBJ1-6	CASSTGDRYNSPLHF	TGTGCCAGCAGTACGGGGGACCGCTATAATTCACCCCTCCACTTT
TRBV19	.	few	TRBJ1-2	CASSNPWTRMMKGYTF	TGTGCCAGTAGTAACCCCTGGACAAGAATGATGAAGGGCTACACCTTC